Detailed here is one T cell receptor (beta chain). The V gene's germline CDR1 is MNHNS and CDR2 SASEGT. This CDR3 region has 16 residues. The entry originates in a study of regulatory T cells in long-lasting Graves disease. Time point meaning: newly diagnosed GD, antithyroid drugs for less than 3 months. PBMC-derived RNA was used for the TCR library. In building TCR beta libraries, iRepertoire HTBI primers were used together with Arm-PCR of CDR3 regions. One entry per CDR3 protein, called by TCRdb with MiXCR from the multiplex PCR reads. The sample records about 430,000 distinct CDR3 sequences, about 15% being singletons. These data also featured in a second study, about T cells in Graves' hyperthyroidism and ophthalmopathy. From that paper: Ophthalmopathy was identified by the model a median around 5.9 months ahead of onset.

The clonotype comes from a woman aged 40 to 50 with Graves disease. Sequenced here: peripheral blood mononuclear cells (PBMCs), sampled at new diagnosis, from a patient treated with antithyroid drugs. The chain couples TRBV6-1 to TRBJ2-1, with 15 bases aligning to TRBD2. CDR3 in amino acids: CAAVNRGLAGGNEQFF. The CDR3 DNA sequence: TGTGCAGCAGTGAATAGGGGACTAGCGGGAGGCAATGAGCAGTTCTTC.